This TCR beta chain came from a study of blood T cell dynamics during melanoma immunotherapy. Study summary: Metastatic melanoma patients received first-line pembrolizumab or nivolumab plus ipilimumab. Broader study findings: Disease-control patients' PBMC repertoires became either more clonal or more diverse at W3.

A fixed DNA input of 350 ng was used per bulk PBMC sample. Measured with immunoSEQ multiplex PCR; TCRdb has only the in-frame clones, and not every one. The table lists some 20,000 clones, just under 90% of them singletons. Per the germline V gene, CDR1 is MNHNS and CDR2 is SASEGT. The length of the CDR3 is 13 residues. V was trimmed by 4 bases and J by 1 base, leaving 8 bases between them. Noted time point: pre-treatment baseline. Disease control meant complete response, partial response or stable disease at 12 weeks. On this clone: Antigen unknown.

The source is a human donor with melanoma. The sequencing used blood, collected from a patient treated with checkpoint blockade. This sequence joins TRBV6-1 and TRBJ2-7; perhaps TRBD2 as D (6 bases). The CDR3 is CASSGGVSYEQYF. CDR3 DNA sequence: TGTGCCAGCAGTGGGGGGGTTTCCTACGAGCAGTACTTC.